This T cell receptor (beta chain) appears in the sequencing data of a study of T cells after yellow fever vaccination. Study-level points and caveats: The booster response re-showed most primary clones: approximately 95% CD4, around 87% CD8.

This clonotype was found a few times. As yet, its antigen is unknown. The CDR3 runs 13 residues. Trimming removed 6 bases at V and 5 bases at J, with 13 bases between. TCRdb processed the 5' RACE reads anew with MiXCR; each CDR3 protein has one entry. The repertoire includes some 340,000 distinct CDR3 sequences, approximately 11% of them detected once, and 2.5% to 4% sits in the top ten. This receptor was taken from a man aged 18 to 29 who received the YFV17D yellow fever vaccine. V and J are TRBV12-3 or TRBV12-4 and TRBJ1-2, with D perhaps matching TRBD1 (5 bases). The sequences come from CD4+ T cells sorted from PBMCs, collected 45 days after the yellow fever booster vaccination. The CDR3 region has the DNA TGTGCCAGCAGCTCCGACAGACTATATGGCTACACCTTC. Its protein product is CASSSDRLYGYTF.